The clone carrying this T cell receptor (beta chain) showed up many times. Its antigen is unknown. V lost 7 bases to trimming and J lost 1 base; unmatched junction nucleotides: 4. This CDR3 has 14 amino acids. Germline V gives CDR1 SQVTM, CDR2 ANQGSEA. The entry originates in a study of T cells in Graves' hyperthyroidism and ophthalmopathy. Diagnoses used clinical symptoms, serum thyroxine and TRAb, thyroid ultrasound and orbital computed tomography. Blood sampling occurred at first hyperthyroidism diagnosis, ahead of any ophthalmopathy symptoms. RNA transcripts gave rise to amplified TCR beta CDR3 regions. First-round RT-PCR targeting the TCR CDR3 was performed with the HTBI primer set. TCRdb used MiXCR to reprocess the multiplex PCR reads, holding one entry per CDR3 protein. The sample yields some 370,000 distinct CDR3 sequences, approximately 17% seen once. Findings and limits, study-wide: Most thyroid clonotypes that were expanded above 0.001 also turned up in blood.

The receptor was isolated from a woman in her thirties with Graves' hyperthyroidism that later progressed to Graves' ophthalmopathy. The specimen was blood. V is TRBV29-1 and J is TRBJ2-3; TRBD2 matches at 11 bases. The CDR3 protein is CSAPTSGGTDTQYF. For the CDR3, the DNA is TGCAGCGCACCGACTAGCGGGGGCACAGATACGCAGTATTTT.